This TCR beta chain derives from a study of T cell changes during pregnancy in multiple sclerosis. With V trimmed by 3 bases and J by 10 bases, 9 bases remained unmatched. The germline V gene has CDR1 ENHRY and CDR2 SYGVKD. The CDR3 sequence is 15 residues long. Sequenced by immunoSEQ multiplex PCR; TCRdb stores in-frame clones only, minus some. The repertoire consists of tens of thousands of clones, with more than 85% occurring once and the leading ten covering 9% to 13%. The chain couples TRBV10-3 to TRBJ2-1; 10 bases are shared with TRBD2. Source: CD8+ T cells from peripheral blood mononuclear cells, taken after pregnancy. The receptor was derived from a female donor with multiple sclerosis, enrolled in a pregnancy study. This CDR3 reads CAISDPSGRGNEQFF. In DNA, the CDR3 is TGTGCCATCAGTGACCCGAGCGGGAGGGGCAACGAGCAGTTCTTC.